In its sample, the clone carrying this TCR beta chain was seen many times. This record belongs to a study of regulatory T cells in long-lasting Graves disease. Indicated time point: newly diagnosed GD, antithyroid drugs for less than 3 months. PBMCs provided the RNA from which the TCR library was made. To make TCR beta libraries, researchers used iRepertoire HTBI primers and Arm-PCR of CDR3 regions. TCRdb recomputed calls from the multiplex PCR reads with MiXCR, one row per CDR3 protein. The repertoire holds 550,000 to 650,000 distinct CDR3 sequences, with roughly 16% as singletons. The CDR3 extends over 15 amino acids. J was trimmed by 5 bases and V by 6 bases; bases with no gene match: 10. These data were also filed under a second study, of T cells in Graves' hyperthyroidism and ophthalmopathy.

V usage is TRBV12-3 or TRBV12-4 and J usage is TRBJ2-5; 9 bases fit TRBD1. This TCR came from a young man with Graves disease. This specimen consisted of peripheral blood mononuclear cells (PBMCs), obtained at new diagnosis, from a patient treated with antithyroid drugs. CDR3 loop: CASSPTGGEWETQYF. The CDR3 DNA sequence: TGTGCCAGCAGCCCTACAGGGGGCGAGTGGGAGACCCAGTACTTC.